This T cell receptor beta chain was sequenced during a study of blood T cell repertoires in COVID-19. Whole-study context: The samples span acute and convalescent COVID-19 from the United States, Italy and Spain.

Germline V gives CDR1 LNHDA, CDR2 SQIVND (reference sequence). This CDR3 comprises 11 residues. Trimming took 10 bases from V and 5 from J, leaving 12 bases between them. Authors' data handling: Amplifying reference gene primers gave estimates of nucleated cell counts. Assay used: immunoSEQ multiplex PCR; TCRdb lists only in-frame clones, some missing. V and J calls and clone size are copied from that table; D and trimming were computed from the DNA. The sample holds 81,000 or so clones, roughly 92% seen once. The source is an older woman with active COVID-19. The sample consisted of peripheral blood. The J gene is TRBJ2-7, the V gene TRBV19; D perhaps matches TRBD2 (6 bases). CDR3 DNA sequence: TGTGCCACCTCTAGCGCGGACGAGCAGTACTTC. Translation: CATSSADEQYF. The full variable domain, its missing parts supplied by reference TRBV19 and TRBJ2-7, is DGGITQSPKYLFRKEGQNVTLSCEQNLNHDAMYWYRQDPGQGLRLIYYSQIVNDFQKGDIAEGYSVSREKKESFPLTVTSAQKNPTAFYLCATSSADEQYFGPGTRLTVT.